This passage covers 13 T cell receptor beta chains from one sample sequenced in a study of blood T cell repertoires in COVID-19. Generated by immunoSEQ multiplex PCR, the TCRdb table keeps only in-frame clones and is missing some. The sample records about 140,000 clones, around 85% being singletons. The sequencing sample was made of peripheral blood. All receptors come from a man aged 45-65 years with acute or convalescent COVID-19.

This clone showed up just a few times. The chain uses TRBV6-5 and TRBJ1-1; 7 bases align to TRBD1. CDR1 is MNHEY, CDR2 SVGAGI, per germline. V lost 5 bases, J lost 0 bases, and 3 bases stayed unmatched. The CDR3 has 14 amino acids. Written as DNA, the CDR3 is TGTGCCAGCAGTAGACAGGGATTGAACACTGAAGCTTTCTTT. This codes for CASSRQGLNTEAFF.

The rearrangement links TRBV29-1 to TRBJ1-1, with TRBD1 as a possible D gene (5 bases). The CDR3 sequence is 13 residues long. The germline gives CDR1 SQVTM, CDR2 ANQGSEA. The V and J ends lost 2 bases and 4 bases respectively, with 11 bases between them. CDR3 residues: CSVENRGTTEAFF. The CDR3 DNA reads TGCAGCGTTGAAAATAGGGGTACCACTGAAGCTTTCTTT. The whole variable domain, filled in from reference TRBV29-1 and TRBJ1-1, reads SAVISQKPSRDICQRGTSLTIQCQVDSQVTMMFWYRQQPGQSLTLIATANQGSEATYESGFVIDKFPISRPNLTFSTLTVSNMSPEDSSIYLCSVENRGTTEAFFGQGTRLTVV.

V and J are TRBV6-1 and TRBJ2-7; 12 positions match TRBD2. The germline gives CDR1 MNHNS, CDR2 SASEGT. The CDR3 covers 15 residues. V gave up 5 bases and J gave up 4 bases; unmatched junction bases: 6. The CDR3 reads CASSTTSGRGYEQYF. CDR3 nucleotide sequence: TGTGCCAGCAGTACGACTAGCGGGAGAGGGTACGAGCAGTACTTC.

The chain is built from TRBV7-9 and TRBJ2-2; 8 bases are shared with TRBD1. The CDR3 length is 15 residues. V lost 4 bases and J lost 5; bases outside the gene matches: 6. Germline V lookup: CDR1 SEHNR, CDR2 FQNEAQ (reference sequence). Written as DNA, the CDR3 is TGTGCCAGCAGCTGGGACAGGATTGGAACCGGGGAGCTGTTTTTT. Translation gives CASSWDRIGTGELFF. Drawing the rest from reference TRBV7-9 and TRBJ2-2, the complete variable domain is DTGVSQNPRHKITKRGQNVTFRCDPISEHNRLYWYRQTLGQGPEFLTYFQNEAQLEKSRLLSDRFSAERPKGSFSTLEIQRTEQGDSAMYLCASSWDRIGTGELFFGEGSRLTVL.

This clone showed up just a few times. This chain joins TRBV3-1 (or the pseudogene TRBV3-2) and TRBJ2-5; D unclear. The germline V gene has CDR1 LGHDT and CDR2 YNNKEL (reference sequence). With 0 bases removed from V and 1 base from J, the gap between germline ends came to 9 bases. This CDR3 is built from 15 residues. The CDR3 here is CASSQESYFQETQYF. The CDR3 DNA sequence: TGTGCCAGCAGCCAAGAATCGTACTTCCAAGAGACCCAGTACTTC.

The genes are TRBV5-6 and TRBJ1-1; D remains ambiguous. The V end lost 4 bases, the J end lost 0 bases, and 19 bases lay between the germline ends. The CDR3 has 17 residues. The germline gives CDR1 SGHDT, CDR2 YYEEEE. CDR3 coding DNA: TGTGCCAGCAGCCCGACCGGGGTAGCCCTCATGAACACTGAAGCTTTCTTT. Residues: CASSPTGVALMNTEAFF.

The chain is built from TRBV5-4 and TRBJ2-2; TRBD1 aligns across 9 bases. V dropped 4 bases and J dropped 2; count of bases not matched to a gene: 9. The CDR3 spans 17 residues. Germline values: CDR1 SGHNT, CDR2 YYREEE (reference sequence). CDR3 protein: CASSEPGQGANTGELFF. In DNA form, the CDR3 reads TGTGCCAGCAGCGAACCGGGACAGGGCGCCAACACCGGGGAGCTGTTTTTT.

The V and J genes are TRBV6-5 and TRBJ1-1, with 9 bases lining up with TRBD1. Germline-derived CDR1 and CDR2 are MNHEY and SVGAGI. The CDR3 consists of 14 residues. The V gene end was trimmed by 6 bases and the J gene end by 5 bases; junction bases not matched to a gene: 7. The CDR3 region has the DNA TGTGCCAGCAGGTCGGGACAGGGTTATACTGAAGCTTTCTTT. Its translation is CASRSGQGYTEAFF.

A single count supports this clone. The chain uses TRBV9 and TRBJ2-1; D may be TRBD1 (6 bases). V was shortened by 4 bases and J by 6 bases, with 17 bases between the two germline ends. CDR1 SGDLS and CDR2 YYNGEE come from the germline V gene. The CDR3 is made up of 15 amino acids. CDR3 protein: CASSLRQDRLNEQFF. CDR3 sequence (DNA): TGTGCCAGCAGCCTTCGACAGGATCGACTCAATGAGCAGTTCTTC.

This clone was observed a few times. The chain couples TRBV6-5 to TRBJ1-1, with a weak D call TRBD1 (6 bases). The CDR3 contains 14 residues. Germline lookup yields CDR1 MNHEY and CDR2 SVGAGI. V was clipped by 6 bases and J by 5 bases, with 16 bases between them. The CDR3 reads CASRKGVPGTEAFF. Written as DNA, the CDR3 is TGTGCCAGCAGAAAGGGGGTTCCGGGGACTGAAGCTTTCTTT.

This clone was recorded only once. This chain joins TRBV28 and TRBJ2-3, with 8 bases lining up with TRBD1. The V segment lost 3 bases and the J segment 2 bases; nucleotides outside the gene matches: 4. From germline, CDR1 is MDHEN and CDR2 SYDVKM. This CDR3 spans 15 amino acids. CDR3 sequence: CASSFAQGVTDTQYF. Here the CDR3 DNA reads TGTGCCAGCAGTTTCGCACAGGGGGTCACAGATACGCAGTATTTT.

The rearrangement links TRBV5-1 to TRBJ2-2, with 8 bases lining up with TRBD1. The germline CDR1 and CDR2 sequences are SGHRS and YFSETQ. V shed 3 bases and J 4 bases; nucleotides not matched to a gene: 5. The CDR3 is 15 residues long. CDR3 in amino acids: CASSWGTGPTGELFF. The CDR3 DNA reads TGCGCCAGCAGCTGGGGGACAGGACCCACCGGGGAGCTGTTTTTT.

V and J are TRBV13 and TRBJ2-1; TRBD1 matches 7 bases. The trim removed 4 bases at V and 3 bases at J, leaving 9 bases unmatched. From germline, CDR1 is PRHDT and CDR2 FYEKMQ (reference sequence). This CDR3 spans 16 amino acids. Written as DNA, the CDR3 is TGTGCCAGCAGCTCTAGCCGGGACAGTAACTACAATGAGCAGTTCTTC. Its protein is CASSSSRDSNYNEQFF. The full variable domain, completed using reference TRBV13 and TRBJ2-1, is AAGVIQSPRHLIKEKRETATLKCYPIPRHDTVYWYQQGPGQDPQFLISFYEKMQSDKGSIPDRFSAQQFSDYHSELNMSSLELGDSALYFCASSSSRDSNYNEQFFGPGTRLTVL.